These T cell receptor beta chains were read from a single sample in a study of T cells in Graves' hyperthyroidism and ophthalmopathy. TCRdb re-analysed the multiplex PCR reads in MiXCR, keeping a single row per CDR3 protein. The sample carries roughly 510,000 distinct CDR3 sequences, 20% recorded once. Source material: blood. These receptors all stem from a man in his late teens or twenties with Graves' hyperthyroidism. Both conserved end residues are part of each CDR3. A D gene is named only where the DNA matches it firmly. Not every row has a clone size; where given, it reads once, few, many or a size class.

d_gene: -
len: 13
v_gene: TRBV10-2
abundance: few
j_gene: TRBJ2-4
CDR3aa: CASVPRNTNIQYF
CDR3nt: TGCGCCAGTGTACCTCGCAACACCAACATTCAGTACTTC

d_gene: -
len: 13
v_gene: TRBV25-1
abundance: -
j_gene: TRBJ1-1
CDR3aa: CASIEGLNTEAFF
CDR3nt: TGTGCCAGCATTGAGGGGTTGAACACTGAAGCTTTCTTT

d_gene: -
len: 14
v_gene: TRBV27
abundance: few
j_gene: TRBJ1-2
CDR3aa: CASSLSEGVYGYTF
CDR3nt: TGTGCCAGCAGTTTATCTGAGGGCGTCTATGGCTACACCTTC

d_gene: TRBD2
len: 15
v_gene: TRBV9
abundance: many
j_gene: TRBJ2-7
CDR3aa: CASSPSGGFAGEQYF
CDR3nt: TGTGCCAGCAGCCCCAGCGGGGGATTCGCCGGCGAGCAGTACTTC

d_gene: -
len: 13
v_gene: TRBV12-3/TRBV12-4
abundance: many
j_gene: TRBJ1-1
CDR3aa: CASAGRGVTEAFF
CDR3nt: TGTGCCAGCGCTGGGCGAGGGGTCACTGAAGCTTTCTTT

d_gene: TRBD2
len: 19
v_gene: TRBV7-8
abundance: few
j_gene: TRBJ2-5
CDR3aa: CASSLISGLAGGRPETQYF
CDR3nt: TGTGCCAGCAGCTTAATATCGGGACTAGCGGGGGGCAGGCCTGAGACCCAGTACTTC

d_gene: -
len: 18
v_gene: TRBV27
abundance: -
j_gene: TRBJ1-1
CDR3aa: CASSTEVVEWGKGPEAFF
CDR3nt: TGTGCCAGCAGCACCGAAGTGGTCGAGTGGGGCAAGGGGCCTGAAGCTTTCTTT

d_gene: -
len: 13
v_gene: TRBV2
abundance: -
j_gene: TRBJ2-7
CDR3aa: CASIRHQGYEQYF
CDR3nt: TGTGCCAGCATCAGGCACCAGGGCTACGAGCAGTACTTC

d_gene: -
len: 13
v_gene: TRBV11-2
abundance: -
j_gene: TRBJ2-7
CDR3aa: CASSLALTYEQYF
CDR3nt: TGTGCCAGCAGCTTAGCTTTGACCTACGAGCAGTACTTC

d_gene: -
len: 13
v_gene: TRBV15
abundance: many
j_gene: TRBJ2-7
CDR3aa: CATSLAQSYEQYF
CDR3nt: TGTGCCACCAGCCTCGCGCAGAGTTACGAGCAGTACTTC

d_gene: TRBD2
len: 14
v_gene: TRBV2
abundance: many
j_gene: TRBJ2-2
CDR3aa: CASFSGEHAGELFF
CDR3nt: TGTGCCAGCTTCAGCGGGGAGCATGCTGGGGAGCTGTTTTTT

d_gene: -
len: 14
v_gene: TRBV6-1
abundance: -
j_gene: TRBJ2-7
CDR3aa: CASSEAAGLYEQYF
CDR3nt: TGTGCCAGCAGTGAAGCCGCGGGACTCTACGAGCAGTACTTC

d_gene: -
len: 17
v_gene: TRBV15
abundance: few
j_gene: TRBJ1-5
CDR3aa: CATSGVRTVLWNQPQHF
CDR3nt: TGTGCCACCAGCGGGGTGAGGACCGTCCTCTGGAATCAGCCCCAGCATTTT

d_gene: -
len: 15
v_gene: TRBV6-1
abundance: -
j_gene: TRBJ1-5
CDR3aa: CASSVLSGSNQPQHF
CDR3nt: TGTGCCAGCAGTGTCCTCTCGGGGAGCAATCAGCCCCAGCATTTT

d_gene: -
len: 15
v_gene: TRBV28
abundance: -
j_gene: TRBJ1-5
CDR3aa: CASSFSSRMRQPQHF
CDR3nt: TGTGCCAGCAGTTTTTCATCGAGAATGAGACAGCCCCAGCATTTT

d_gene: -
len: 11
v_gene: TRBV28
abundance: many
j_gene: TRBJ2-7
CDR3aa: CASSEEGEQYF
CDR3nt: TGTGCCAGCAGTGAGGAGGGGGAGCAGTACTTC

d_gene: -
len: 13
v_gene: TRBV28
abundance: -
j_gene: TRBJ2-7
CDR3aa: CASTDRLPYEQYF
CDR3nt: TGTGCCAGCACGGACCGGTTGCCCTACGAGCAGTACTTC

d_gene: TRBD1
len: 16
v_gene: TRBV12-5
abundance: many
j_gene: TRBJ2-7
CDR3aa: CASGMKPGTGIYEQYF
CDR3nt: TGTGCTAGTGGAATGAAACCCGGGACAGGGATCTACGAGCAGTACTTC

d_gene: -
len: 14
v_gene: TRBV5-1
abundance: many
j_gene: TRBJ1-3
CDR3aa: CASSLPDSGNTIYF
CDR3nt: TGCGCCAGCAGCTTGCCCGACTCTGGAAACACCATATATTTT

d_gene: TRBD1
len: 15
v_gene: TRBV6-1
abundance: many
j_gene: TRBJ1-5
CDR3aa: CASAKPGQGRQPQHF
CDR3nt: TGTGCCAGCGCGAAACCGGGACAGGGTCGTCAGCCCCAGCATTTT

d_gene: -
len: 14
v_gene: TRBV29-1
abundance: -
j_gene: TRBJ2-7
CDR3aa: CSAGWDKSSYEQYF
CDR3nt: TGCAGCGCTGGGTGGGACAAAAGCTCCTACGAGCAGTACTTC

d_gene: -
len: 12
v_gene: TRBV28
abundance: many
j_gene: TRBJ2-7
CDR3aa: CASSSGLYEQYF
CDR3nt: TGTGCCAGCAGTTCGGGACTTTACGAGCAGTACTTC

d_gene: TRBD1
len: 16
v_gene: TRBV11-2
abundance: many
j_gene: TRBJ2-7
CDR3aa: CASSPLGRTGDYEQYF
CDR3nt: TGTGCCAGCAGCCCCCTAGGTAGGACAGGGGACTACGAGCAGTACTTC

d_gene: -
len: 14
v_gene: TRBV12-3/TRBV12-4
abundance: many
j_gene: TRBJ1-3
CDR3aa: CASSPIPSGNTIYF
CDR3nt: TGTGCCAGCAGTCCAATTCCCTCTGGAAACACCATATATTTT

d_gene: -
len: 15
v_gene: TRBV4-2
abundance: many
j_gene: TRBJ2-6
CDR3aa: CASSQEGDGANVLTF
CDR3nt: TGTGCCAGCAGCCAAGAGGGGGACGGGGCCAACGTCCTGACTTTC

d_gene: -
len: 13
v_gene: TRBV19
abundance: many
j_gene: TRBJ1-5
CDR3aa: CASSPTGTQPQHF
CDR3nt: TGTGCCAGTAGTCCAACGGGAACTCAGCCCCAGCATTTT

d_gene: -
len: 17
v_gene: TRBV12-3/TRBV12-4
abundance: many
j_gene: TRBJ2-5
CDR3aa: CASSPARGGAELETQYF
CDR3nt: TGTGCCAGCAGTCCCGCTAGGGGGGGCGCCGAGTTGGAGACCCAGTACTTC

d_gene: TRBD2
len: 15
v_gene: TRBV11-2
abundance: -
j_gene: TRBJ2-2
CDR3aa: CASSLLLARTGELFF
CDR3nt: TGTGCCAGCAGCTTACTACTAGCGAGGACCGGGGAGCTGTTTTTT

d_gene: -
len: 15
v_gene: TRBV30
abundance: many
j_gene: TRBJ1-5
CDR3aa: CAWSVGRYSNQPQHF
CDR3nt: TGTGCCTGGAGTGTTGGCAGGTATAGCAATCAGCCCCAGCATTTT

d_gene: -
len: 16
v_gene: TRBV28
abundance: many
j_gene: TRBJ1-1
CDR3aa: CASSFGNSGMNTEAFF
CDR3nt: TGTGCCAGCAGTTTCGGGAATTCGGGGATGAACACTGAAGCTTTCTTT

d_gene: -
len: 13
v_gene: TRBV28
abundance: -
j_gene: TRBJ1-1
CDR3aa: CASSFEGPPEAFF
CDR3nt: TGTGCCAGCAGTTTCGAGGGTCCCCCTGAAGCTTTCTTT

d_gene: TRBD1
len: 14
v_gene: TRBV10-2
abundance: many
j_gene: TRBJ2-7
CDR3aa: CASSEFDRETEQYF
CDR3nt: TGCGCCAGCAGTGAATTTGACAGGGAAACCGAGCAGTACTTC

d_gene: -
len: 13
v_gene: TRBV4-1
abundance: -
j_gene: TRBJ2-7
CDR3aa: CASSQAGRDEQYF
CDR3nt: TGCGCCAGCAGCCAAGCCGGCAGGGACGAGCAGTACTTC

d_gene: -
len: 13
v_gene: TRBV6-1
abundance: -
j_gene: TRBJ2-5
CDR3aa: CASIDTSLETQYF
CDR3nt: TGTGCCAGCATCGATACTAGCCTTGAGACCCAGTACTTC

d_gene: -
len: 12
v_gene: TRBV12-3/TRBV12-4
abundance: many
j_gene: TRBJ2-7
CDR3aa: CASSFVDYEQYF
CDR3nt: TGTGCCAGCAGTTTTGTGGACTACGAGCAGTACTTC

d_gene: TRBD1
len: 13
v_gene: TRBV6-1
abundance: -
j_gene: TRBJ1-5
CDR3aa: CASRTGRDQPQHF
CDR3nt: TGTGCCAGCAGGACAGGGCGCGATCAGCCCCAGCATTTT

d_gene: -
len: 15
v_gene: TRBV28
abundance: -
j_gene: TRBJ2-3
CDR3aa: CASSYAAILRDTQYF
CDR3nt: TGTGCCAGCAGCTATGCGGCTATCCTCAGGGATACGCAGTATTTT

d_gene: -
len: 13
v_gene: TRBV29-1
abundance: -
j_gene: TRBJ2-7
CDR3aa: CSVEDPRSYEQYF
CDR3nt: TGCAGCGTTGAAGATCCCAGGAGCTACGAGCAGTACTTC

d_gene: TRBD1
len: 13
v_gene: TRBV28
abundance: many
j_gene: TRBJ2-2
CDR3aa: CASSIGQGGRLFF
CDR3nt: TGTGCCAGCAGTATCGGACAGGGCGGTCGGCTGTTTTTT

d_gene: -
len: 15
v_gene: TRBV30
abundance: many
j_gene: TRBJ1-1
CDR3aa: CAWTAWVGQVTEAFF
CDR3nt: TGTGCCTGGACCGCATGGGTAGGCCAGGTTACTGAAGCTTTCTTT

d_gene: TRBD1
len: 13
v_gene: TRBV2
abundance: many
j_gene: TRBJ2-7
CDR3aa: CASSEARGHEQYF
CDR3nt: TGTGCCAGCAGTGAGGCCAGGGGGCACGAGCAGTACTTC

d_gene: -
len: 15
v_gene: TRBV4-1
abundance: many
j_gene: TRBJ1-1
CDR3aa: CASSQISYWNTEAFF
CDR3nt: TGCGCCAGCAGCCAAATCTCATACTGGAACACTGAAGCTTTCTTT

d_gene: TRBD1
len: 15
v_gene: TRBV20-1
abundance: -
j_gene: TRBJ1-1
CDR3aa: CSATQGGGGNTEAFF
CDR3nt: TGCAGTGCTACCCAGGGGGGAGGGGGAAACACTGAAGCTTTCTTT

d_gene: -
len: 12
v_gene: TRBV30
abundance: many
j_gene: TRBJ1-1
CDR3aa: CAWSVLAPEAFF
CDR3nt: TGTGCCTGGAGTGTACTAGCCCCTGAAGCTTTCTTT

d_gene: -
len: 14
v_gene: TRBV6-1
abundance: many
j_gene: TRBJ2-5
CDR3aa: CASSEAQGPWTQYF
CDR3nt: TGTGCCAGCAGTGAAGCACAGGGCCCATGGACCCAGTACTTC

d_gene: -
len: 11
v_gene: TRBV30
abundance: many
j_gene: TRBJ1-1
CDR3aa: CAFAGHTEAFF
CDR3nt: TGTGCCTTCGCGGGGCACACTGAAGCTTTCTTT

d_gene: -
len: 15
v_gene: TRBV24-1
abundance: -
j_gene: TRBJ2-5
CDR3aa: CATSDSDLIGETQYF
CDR3nt: TGTGCCACCAGTGATAGTGACTTGATCGGAGAGACCCAGTACTTC

d_gene: -
len: 14
v_gene: TRBV30
abundance: -
j_gene: TRBJ2-7
CDR3aa: CAWSRRGSTYEQYF
CDR3nt: TGTGCCTGGAGTCGTAGGGGAAGCACGTACGAGCAGTACTTC

d_gene: -
len: 13
v_gene: TRBV28
abundance: many
j_gene: TRBJ2-7
CDR3aa: CASSFGAHDEQYF
CDR3nt: TGTGCCAGCAGTTTTGGGGCCCATGACGAGCAGTACTTC

d_gene: -
len: 14
v_gene: TRBV6-5
abundance: many
j_gene: TRBJ2-2
CDR3aa: CASSLEWVTGELFF
CDR3nt: TGTGCCAGCAGTTTGGAATGGGTCACCGGGGAGCTGTTTTTT